This T cell receptor (beta chain) emerged from a study of sequential checkpoint blockade in melanoma. Overall study: After both sequences, patients received maintenance nivolumab. TCRβ was sequenced from DNA of 91 pretreatment tumors. Roughly 22 patients had matched tumor biopsies before treatment and at week 13 after nivolumab or ipilimumab alone. Whole-study findings and limits: Response in arm A was associated with pretreatment TIL clonality.

This clone is labeled large (0.1 to 1%). Its antigen is undetermined. CDR3 length equals 14 residues. Germline CDR1 is LGHNT and CDR2 is FRNRAP. Specified treatment: randomized to nivolumab then ipilimumab (arm A) or the reverse (arm B). The data were produced by immunoSEQ multiplex PCR, yet TCRdb's version contains in-frame clones alone and is incomplete. The table has roughly 5,000 clones, around 34% seen once. The TCR comes from a human donor with melanoma. The chain uses TRBV12-5 and TRBJ1-1; 10 bases line up with TRBD1. Sequenced here: tumor tissue (inferred from file names), sampled from a patient given nivolumab and ipilimumab in sequence. The CDR3 DNA is TGTGCCAGCACCTACCGACAGGGGGCTGCTGAAGCTTTCTTT. Its translation: CASTYRQGAAEAFF.